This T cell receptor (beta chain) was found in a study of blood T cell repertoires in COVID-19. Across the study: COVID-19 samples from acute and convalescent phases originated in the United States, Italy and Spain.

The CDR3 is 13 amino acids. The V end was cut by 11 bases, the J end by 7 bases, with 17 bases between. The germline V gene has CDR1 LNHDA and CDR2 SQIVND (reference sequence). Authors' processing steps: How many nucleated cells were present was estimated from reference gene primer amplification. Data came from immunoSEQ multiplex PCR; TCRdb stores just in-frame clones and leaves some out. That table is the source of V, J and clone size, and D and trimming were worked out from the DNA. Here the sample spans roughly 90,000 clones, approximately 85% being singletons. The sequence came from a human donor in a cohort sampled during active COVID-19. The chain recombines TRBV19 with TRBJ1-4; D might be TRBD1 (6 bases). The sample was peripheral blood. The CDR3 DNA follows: TGTGCCGGGTTCGACAGGTTGAGTGAAAAACTGTTTTTT. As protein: CAGFDRLSEKLFF.